The next 17 T cell receptor beta chains were all read from a single sample in a study of T cell responses to AZD1222 COVID-19 vaccine. Sequencing was performed with immunoSEQ multiplex PCR; in TCRdb, only in-frame clones are kept and a portion is missing. The sample has around 160,000 clones, around 90% seen once. Sample: peripheral blood, taken on day 0 of AZD1222 vaccination. Receptors originate from an adult in good health.

This clone has only one observation. The chain couples TRBV11-2 to TRBJ1-1; D unclear. This CDR3 has 15 amino acids. Trimming removed 3 bases at V and 0 bases at J, with 11 bases between. Germline V gene sequence: CDR1 SGHAT, CDR2 FQNNGV. The CDR3 coding sequence is TGTGCCAGCAGCTTGGCGGGGAACCTGAACACTGAAGCTTTCTTT. Translated, it gives CASSLAGNLNTEAFF.

This chain uses TRBV2 with TRBJ1-2, with D uncertain. V lost 1 base and J lost 7, with 10 bases in between. The CDR3 is 13 residues long. The germline gives CDR1 SNHLY, CDR2 FYNNEI. This CDR3 is CASSEETWSGYTF. The CDR3 nucleotides are TGTGCCAGCAGTGAAGAGACATGGTCTGGCTACACCTTC.

This chain joins TRBV7-9 and TRBJ2-1, with D hard to call. The CDR3 runs 11 residues. V was trimmed by 8 bases and J by 7 bases, leaving 9 bases between them. Germline V lookup: CDR1 SEHNR, CDR2 FQNEAQ (reference sequence). Here the CDR3 DNA reads TGTGCCAGCTTGGGGTCAAATGAGCAGTTCTTC. Its translation is CASLGSNEQFF.

The rearrangement uses TRBV2 and TRBJ1-5; a possible D gene is TRBD1 (5 bases). The ends were cut back, 4 bases at V and 7 bases at J, with 11 bases in the middle. The CDR3 has 13 residues. CDR1 is SNHLY and CDR2 is FYNNEI in the germline V gene. CDR3 sequence: CASSVEGAQPQHF. DNA of the CDR3: TGTGCCAGCAGTGTGGAAGGGGCCCAGCCCCAGCATTTT. Full variable domain (remainder filled in from reference TRBV2 and TRBJ1-5): EPEVTQTPSHQVTQMGQEVILRCVPISNHLYFYWYRQILGQKVEFLVSFYNNEISEKSEIFDDQFSVERPDGSNFTLKIRSTKLEDSAMYFCASSVEGAQPQHFGDGTRLSIL.

The rearrangement links TRBV15 to TRBJ2-7, with D tentatively TRBD1 (7 bases). This CDR3 has 15 amino acids. The germline V gene encodes CDR1 LNHNV and CDR2 YYDKDF (reference sequence). The V end was cut by 2 bases, the J end by 3 bases, with 14 bases between. The CDR3 bases are TGTGCCACCAGCAGAAGCCGACAGGGAGGCTACGAGCAGTACTTC. It yields the protein CATSRSRQGGYEQYF.

V usage is TRBV7-3 and J usage is TRBJ2-1, with 8 bases aligning to TRBD2. V gave up 6 bases and J gave up 3 bases; unmatched junction bases: 10. CDR1 is SGHTA, CDR2 FQGTGA, per germline. This CDR3 comprises 16 residues. The CDR3 protein is CASSMRERGNYNEQFF. In DNA, the CDR3 is TGTGCCAGCAGTATGAGGGAGCGGGGGAACTACAATGAGCAGTTCTTC.

This clone showed up just a few times. The chain combines TRBV27 with TRBJ1-2; D call uncertain. This CDR3 spans 14 amino acids. Germline V lookup: CDR1 MNHEY, CDR2 SMNVEV (reference sequence). V was cut by 6 bases and J by 6 bases, with 17 bases left in between. The CDR3 sequence is CASSREGRRNGYTF. The CDR3 DNA reads TGTGCCAGCAGCCGTGAAGGGCGGCGGAATGGCTACACCTTC.

V usage is TRBV11-2 and J usage is TRBJ2-1, with 7 nucleotides matching TRBD1. After removal of 4 bases from V and 11 bases from J, the junction contained 14 bases not matched to a gene. Germline CDR1 SGHAT, CDR2 FQNNGV. This CDR3 is 15 amino acids long. Written as DNA, the CDR3 is TGTGCCAGCAGCTCACTGAAGGGGGCCGGGATTCAGCAGTTCTTC. It yields the protein CASSSLKGAGIQQFF.

V gene TRBV25-1 combines with J gene TRBJ1-5; 7 positions agree with TRBD1. The germline V gene has CDR1 MGHDK and CDR2 SYGVNS. This CDR3 is built from 16 residues. With 4 bases clipped from V and 2 bases from J, the junction kept 8 bases outside the gene matches. CDR3 residues: CASSGVAGGGNQPQHF. The CDR3 coding sequence is TGTGCCAGCAGTGGAGTGGCAGGGGGGGGCAATCAGCCCCAGCATTTT.

The chain joins TRBV7-6 to TRBJ2-1; the D is unclear. The V end lost 5 bases, the J end lost 13 bases, and 12 bases lay between the germline ends. The CDR3 loop spans 11 amino acids. CDR1 is SGHVS and CDR2 is FNYEAQ in the germline V gene. CDR3 residues: CASSPEAVQFF. The CDR3 DNA is TGTGCCAGCAGCCCTGAGGCTGTCCAGTTCTTC.

The chain uses TRBV2 and TRBJ1-1; no clear D. This CDR3 has 11 residues. Germline loops: CDR1 SNHLY, CDR2 FYNNEI. Trimming removed 6 bases at V and 1 base at J, with 3 bases between. The CDR3 DNA sequence: TGTGCCAGCAGGGAGAACACTGAAGCTTTCTTT. Translating it yields CASRENTEAFF.

This chain joins TRBV5-6 and TRBJ1-2; TRBD1 matches at 7 bases. The germline gives CDR1 SGHDT, CDR2 YYEEEE. There are 13 residues in the CDR3. The V segment lost 1 base and the J segment 5 bases; nucleotides outside the gene matches: 2. CDR3 DNA sequence: TGTGCCAGCAGCTTGTTACAGGGGTATGGCTACACCTTC. It encodes CASSLLQGYGYTF.

The J gene is TRBJ1-2, the V gene TRBV5-1, with 12 bases fitting TRBD1. The junction had 7 bases not matched to a gene; V was cut back by 3 bases and J by 4 bases. Per germline, CDR1 SGHRS and CDR2 YFSETQ. The CDR3 spans 16 residues. The DNA for the CDR3 is TGCGCCAGCAGCTCCAGGGGGGGACAGGGGGCCTATGGCTACACCTTC. Translation gives CASSSRGGQGAYGYTF. The variable domain in full, completed from reference TRBV5-1 and TRBJ1-2, reads KAGVTQTPRYLIKTRGQQVTLSCSPISGHRSVSWYQQTPGQGLQFLFEYFSETQRNKGNFPGRFSGRQFSNSRSEMNVSTLELGDSALYLCASSSRGGQGAYGYTFGSGTRLTVV.

CDR3 bases: TGCAGCGCCTCCTGGGTATATGGGGATACGCAGTATTTT. Its translation is CSASWVYGDTQYF. The V call is TRBV29-1, the J call TRBJ2-3; D remains unclear. Germline V CDR1 and CDR2: SQVTM, ANQGSEA. The ends were cut back, 7 bases at V and 6 bases at J, with 17 bases in the middle. The CDR3 sequence is 13 residues long.

The J gene is TRBJ1-6, the V gene TRBV27, with 8 bases lining up with TRBD1. The CDR3 totals 17 residues. J gave up 1 base and V 5 bases, and 7 bases lay outside the gene matches. Germline CDR1 is MNHEY and CDR2 is SMNVEV (reference sequence). DNA for the CDR3: TGTGCCAGCAGTGACTACAGGGGGGAGTCCTATAATTCACCCCTCCACTTT. Translating gives CASSDYRGESYNSPLHF.

Of note for this clone: At one end, the junction sequence differs from germline, possibly due to a read error. In DNA, the CDR3 is TGTGCTAGCAGCCATTATAGGGACAGGGGAAACGAGCAGTACTTC. The encoded protein is CASSHYRDRGNEQYF. The V and J genes are TRBV7-7 and TRBJ2-7, with 10 nucleotides matching TRBD1. This CDR3 has 15 amino acids. In germline, CDR1 is SSHAT, CDR2 FNYEAQ (reference sequence).

The rearrangement uses TRBV11-2 and TRBJ1-5; D remains ambiguous. V was cut by 1 base and J by 0 bases, with 7 bases left in between. The germline V gene has CDR1 SGHAT and CDR2 FQNNGV. The CDR3 extends over 15 amino acids. CDR3 coding DNA: TGTGCCAGCAGCTTAGGCTTACATAGCAATCAGCCCCAGCATTTT. Its protein is CASSLGLHSNQPQHF.